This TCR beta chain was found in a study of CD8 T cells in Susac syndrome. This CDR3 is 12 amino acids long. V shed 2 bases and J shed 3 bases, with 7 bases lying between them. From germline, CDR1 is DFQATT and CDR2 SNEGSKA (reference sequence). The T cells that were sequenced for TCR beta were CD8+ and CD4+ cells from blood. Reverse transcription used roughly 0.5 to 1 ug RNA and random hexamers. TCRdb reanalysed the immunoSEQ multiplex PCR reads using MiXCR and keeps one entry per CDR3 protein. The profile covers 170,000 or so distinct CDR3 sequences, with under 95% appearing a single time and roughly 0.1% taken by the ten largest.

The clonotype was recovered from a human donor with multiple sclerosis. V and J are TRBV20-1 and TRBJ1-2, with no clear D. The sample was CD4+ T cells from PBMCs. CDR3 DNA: TGCAGTGCTAGAAATTATGACTATGGCTACACCTTC. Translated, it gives CSARNYDYGYTF.